This TCR beta chain is from a study of tumour-infiltrating T cells in Burkitt lymphoma (TCRdb year 2020). Regarding the complete study: The Burkitt lymphoma cohort comprised 82 patients and spanned all epidemiological subtypes of the disease. TCR repertoire data were correlated with clinical outcome; productive clonality predicted overall and progression-free survival, independent of established prognosticators including age at diagnosis.

A word on this clone: Its antigen is unknown. Within one base of it there is no much larger clone, and no base qualities were kept.

The library came from the immunoSEQ multiplex PCR assay. TCRdb mirrors the immuneACCESS table, restricted to in-frame sequences. Some clones are absent from its copies; in checked studies, under half trace to an unresolved V gene, and the reason for the others is unknown. The sample profile shows approximately 1,300 clones; roughly 14% of them were found once. Approximately 5% of the sample comes from the top ten. Counted from cysteine to phenylalanine, this CDR3 has 18 amino acids. Only the CDR3 region is kept as DNA, spanning 54 bases read in frame from base 1. Trimming accounts for 1 base at V and 0 bases at J, while the number of junction bases matched to no gene is 10. As encoded in the germline V gene (reference sequence), CDR1 is LNHDA while CDR2 is SQIVND. What the study reported, not specific to this receptor: Several public clonotypes shared across numerous Burkitt lymphoma patients were found, suggesting shared tumour neoantigen selection absent from diffuse large B-cell lymphoma.

The sample consisted of tumor tissue. The chain links TRBV19 with TRBJ2-3; 7 central nucleotides agree with TRBD2. The sequence was obtained from a human donor with Burkitt lymphoma. The DNA sequence is TGTGCCAGTAGTATAGCCCCAACTAGCGACCCTAGCACAGATACGCAGTATTTT. It specifies CASSIAPTSDPSTDTQYF. Supplemented by the reference TRBV19 and TRBJ2-3 proteins around the CDR3, the complete variable domain is DGGITQSPKYLFRKEGQNVTLSCEQNLNHDAMYWYRQDPGQGLRLIYYSQIVNDFQKGDIAEGYSVSREKKESFPLTVTSAQKNPTAFYLCASSIAPTSDPSTDTQYFGPGTRLTVL.